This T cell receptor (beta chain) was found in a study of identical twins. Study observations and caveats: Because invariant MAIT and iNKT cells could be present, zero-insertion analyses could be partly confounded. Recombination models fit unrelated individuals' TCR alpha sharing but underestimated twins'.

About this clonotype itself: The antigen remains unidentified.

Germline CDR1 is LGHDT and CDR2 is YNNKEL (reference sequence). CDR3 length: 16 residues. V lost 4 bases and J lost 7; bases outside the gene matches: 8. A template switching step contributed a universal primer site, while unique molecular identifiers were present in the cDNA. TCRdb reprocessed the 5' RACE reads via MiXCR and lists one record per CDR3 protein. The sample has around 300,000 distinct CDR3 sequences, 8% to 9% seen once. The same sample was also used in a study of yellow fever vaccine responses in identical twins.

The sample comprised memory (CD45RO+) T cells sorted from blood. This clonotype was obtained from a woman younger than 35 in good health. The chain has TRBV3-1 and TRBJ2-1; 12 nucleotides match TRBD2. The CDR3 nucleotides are TGTGCCAGCAGCCCTAGCGGGAGGGTTAAAGGGAATGAGCAGTTCTTC. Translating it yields CASSPSGRVKGNEQFF.